The 23 T cell receptor beta chains reported below all come from one sample, sequenced in a study of beta chain features in type 1 diabetes listed by TCRdb under 2018. Study-wide findings and limitations: A moderate but significant shortening of TCRB CDR3 length was observed in type 1 diabetes patients in all four CD4+ subsets.

Library preparation employed the immunoSEQ multiplex PCR assay. All of the isolated RNA was reverse transcribed with the High Capacity cDNA Reverse Transcription Kit, so expressed TCRB transcripts were sequenced. In its TCRdb copy, this immuneACCESS table keeps in-frame sequences only and misses some clones. Where compared with another copy, unresolved V genes explain less than half of these, and the others have no known cause. The sample data list hundreds of thousands of clones, and roughly 13% of these were observed just once. Less than 0.025% of the sample goes to the ten largest clones. These TCRs' antigens remain unknown. Sequences were obtained from naive CD4+ T cells from blood. The cell subset or site label, read with the paper, signifies: true naive CD4+ T cells. These receptors originate from a man aged 18-30 years with type 1 diabetes.

The V and J genes are TRBV6-5 and TRBJ2-7; 7 nucleotides agree with TRBD1. This CDR3 region has 15 residues. Trimming at V came to 6 bases and at J to 2 bases, leaving 10 bases not matched to a gene. Germline values: CDR1 MNHEY, CDR2 SVGAGI. In DNA, the CDR3 is TGTGCCAGCAGCCGAGACAGGGAGTTGGCCTACGAGCAGTACTTC. It encodes CASSRDRELAYEQYF.

Regarding this clone: The sample contains more than one DNA sequence encoding this CDR3. The chain carries TRBV30 and TRBJ1-1; D gene uncertain. Deletions cut 0 bases from V and 1 base from J, with 6 bases between. Germline-derived CDR1 and CDR2 are GTSNPN and SVGIG (reference sequence). This CDR3 is 13 amino acids long. Here the CDR3 reads CAWSVQPNTEAFF. The CDR3 region has the DNA TGTGCCTGGAGTGTACAGCCGAACACTGAAGCTTTCTTT.

This chain links TRBV9 with TRBJ2-3; 16 bases line up with TRBD2. The germline V gene encodes CDR1 SGDLS and CDR2 YYNGEE. The CDR3 spans 17 residues. The V gene end was trimmed by 3 bases and the J gene end by 5 bases; junction bases not matched to a gene: 6. The CDR3 DNA sequence: TGTGCCAGCAGCGCGGGACTAGCGGGGGGGCTTCAAGATACGCAGTATTTT. It yields the protein CASSAGLAGGLQDTQYF.

This clone has just a few counts. This chain links TRBV11-2 with TRBJ2-7, with 7 bases lining up with TRBD2. The CDR3 has 14 residues. After removal of 4 bases from V and 2 bases from J, the junction contained 5 bases not matched to a gene. CDR1 and CDR2 from the germline V gene are SGHAT and FQNNGV. The chain's CDR3 is CASSSPRGAYEQYF. The CDR3 DNA sequence: TGTGCCAGCAGCTCCCCCCGGGGGGCCTACGAGCAGTACTTC.

The rearrangement links TRBV28 to TRBJ1-5, with TRBD1 matching 7 bases. The ends lost 8 bases at V and 3 bases at J; junction bases unmatched: 7. The CDR3 sequence is 14 residues long. Germline assignment: CDR1 MDHEN and CDR2 SYDVKM. The CDR3 region has the DNA TGTGCCAGCTCCGAGGGACAGTCCAATCAGCCCCAGCATTTT. This codes for CASSEGQSNQPQHF. The complete variable domain, with remaining parts taken from reference TRBV28 and TRBJ1-5, reads DVKVTQSSRYLVKRTGEKVFLECVQDMDHENMFWYRQDPGLGLRLIYFSYDVKMKEKGDIPEGYSVSREKKERFSLILESASTNQTSMYLCASSEGQSNQPQHFGDGTRLSIL.

This clone showed up just a few times. Here the CDR3 reads CATSTEGTSPLHF. CDR3 coding DNA: TGTGCCACCAGCACTGAAGGGACTTCACCCCTCCACTTT. The chain has TRBV15 and TRBJ1-6, with D possibly TRBD1 on 5 matching bases. V gave up 4 bases and J gave up 9 bases, with 10 bases separating them. The CDR3 totals 13 residues. CDR1 LNHNV and CDR2 YYDKDF come from the germline V gene (reference sequence). Variable domain in full (rest from reference TRBV15 and TRBJ1-6): DAMVIQNPRYQVTQFGKPVTLSCSQTLNHNVMYWYQQKSSQAPKLLFHYYDKDFNNEADTPDNFQSRRPNTSFCFLDIRSPGLGDTAMYLCATSTEGTSPLHFGNGTRLTVT.

This clone came up a few times. V is TRBV10-3 and J is TRBJ2-2; D is possibly TRBD1 (5 bases). The germline gives CDR1 ENHRY, CDR2 SYGVKD. Trimming shortened V by 7 bases and J by 5 bases, and 11 bases separated the two germline ends. The CDR3 is made up of 13 amino acids. CDR3 nucleotides: TGTGCCATCACCGTGGACATGACCGGGGAGCTGTTTTTT. It is translated as CAITVDMTGELFF.

With respect to this clone: The same CDR3 is also encoded by other DNA sequences in this sample. The CDR3 nucleotides read TGTGCCAGCAGTGAAGTAGCAGGGGACCAGCCCCAGCATTTT. Amino acids: CASSEVAGDQPQHF. The rearrangement uses TRBV2 and TRBJ1-5; perhaps TRBD1 as D (6 bases). The CDR3 is made up of 14 amino acids. Germline V gene lookup returns CDR1 SNHLY and CDR2 FYNNEI. Deletions cut 1 base from V and 7 bases from J, with 11 bases between.

The chain links TRBV6-6 to TRBJ1-2; D may be TRBD1 (6 bases). The CDR3 is 16 residues long. V dropped 5 bases and J dropped 7 bases, with 23 bases sitting between them. Germline V gives CDR1 MNHNY, CDR2 SVGAGI (reference sequence). CDR3 in amino acids: CASSPIAKAGVGGYTF. In nucleotides, the CDR3 is TGTGCCAGCAGTCCCATTGCAAAAGCAGGGGTAGGTGGCTACACCTTC.

With respect to this clone: This CDR3 is also generated by other DNA sequences in the sample. The rearrangement uses TRBV14 and TRBJ1-2, with a weak D call TRBD1 (5 bases). The V gene's germline CDR1 is SGHDN and CDR2 FVKESK. Trimming left V 2 bases short and J 5 bases short, with 12 bases between. This CDR3 region has 14 residues. This CDR3 reads CASSQWQGDYGYTF. The DNA for the CDR3 is TGTGCCAGCAGCCAATGGCAGGGCGATTATGGCTACACCTTC.

Only a few counts were recorded for this clone. This chain connects TRBV6-1 to TRBJ1-1; D is perhaps TRBD1 (5 bases). CDR3 length equals 15 residues. V lost 6 bases to trimming and J lost 2 bases, with 16 bases between them. From germline, CDR1 is MNHNS and CDR2 SASEGT. The CDR3 coding sequence is TGTGCCAGCAGCCGCCCAGGGAAGGTTAACACTGAAGCTTTCTTT. Residues: CASSRPGKVNTEAFF.

Comments on this clone: One end of the junction does not line up with germline, which may come from a read error. The chain has TRBV28 and TRBJ2-7; 8 bases agree with TRBD1. The germline V gene encodes CDR1 MDHEN and CDR2 SYDVKM. The CDR3 length is 12 residues. In DNA form, the CDR3 reads TGTGCCAGCAGTTACTTCGCGACAGGGGAGAACTTC. Translation: CASSYFATGENF.

This clone came up a few times. The chain employs TRBV2 and TRBJ2-7, with 7 bases matching TRBD1. Germline CDR1 reads SNHLY; CDR2 reads FYNNEI. The CDR3 contains 13 residues. V was pared by 4 bases and J by 1 base, with 1 base of the junction left unmatched. The CDR3 protein is CASSVQGSYEQYF. The CDR3, as DNA: TGTGCCAGCAGTGTACAGGGGTCCTACGAGCAGTACTTC.

The sample holds a few counts of this clone. The chain has TRBV19 and TRBJ1-1, with TRBD1 matching over 9 bases. CDR1 and CDR2 (germline): LNHDA, SQIVND (reference sequence). The CDR3 runs to 15 residues. V trimming: 7 bases; J trimming: 8 bases; junction bases outside the gene matches: 14. The DNA of the CDR3 is TGTGCCAGTACCGTCGGGGACAGGGTTCTTGGGGAAGCTTTCTTT. As protein: CASTVGDRVLGEAFF.

The chain carries TRBV5-1 and TRBJ1-2; 8 bases are shared with TRBD1. The CDR3 contains 15 residues. The junction had 8 bases not matched to a gene; V was cut back by 4 bases and J by 3 bases. Germline loops: CDR1 SGHRS, CDR2 YFSETQ. The CDR3 nucleotides read TGCGCCAGCAGCCTAACGACAGGGGCTTACTATGGCTACACCTTC. Translation: CASSLTTGAYYGYTF.

The chain couples TRBV25-1 to TRBJ2-3; 11 nucleotides match TRBD2. Germline values: CDR1 MGHDK, CDR2 SYGVNS. With 5 bases clipped from V and 8 bases from J, the junction kept 12 bases outside the gene matches. The CDR3 contains 16 residues. The CDR3 sequence is CASSSTSGGGGGTQYF. CDR3 nucleotide sequence: TGTGCCAGCAGTTCAACTAGCGGGGGCGGTGGCGGTACGCAGTATTTT.

This clone was seen only a few times. This chain links TRBV6-5 with TRBJ1-2; D not certain. The V end lost 4 bases, the J end lost 7 bases, and 10 bases lay between the germline ends. Per the germline V gene, CDR1 is MNHEY and CDR2 is SVGAGI. The CDR3 covers 12 residues. The CDR3 DNA reads TGTGCCAGCAGTTCCCCCGGATCTGGCTACACCTTC. As protein: CASSSPGSGYTF.

The rearrangement joins TRBV29-1 to TRBJ2-1; TRBD1 or TRBD2 may be the D gene (6 bases each). The CDR3 runs 14 residues. V was clipped by 2 bases and J by 9 bases, with 17 bases between them. Per the germline V gene, CDR1 is SQVTM and CDR2 is ANQGSEA. The CDR3 coding sequence is TGCAGCGTTGAAATCGGGGGCTTCGGTGGTGAGCAGTTCTTC. Translated, it gives CSVEIGGFGGEQFF.

This clone was observed a few times. The V gene is TRBV7-9, the J gene TRBJ2-3; D is ambiguous. Germline values: CDR1 SEHNR, CDR2 FQNEAQ (reference sequence). The CDR3 spans 13 residues. The V gene lost 6 bases and the J gene lost 2 bases, with 9 bases spanning the gap. The CDR3 sequence: CASSPPSTDTQYF. The CDR3 nucleotides read TGTGCCAGCAGTCCCCCCTCCACAGATACGCAGTATTTT.

Many counts were recorded for this clone. This chain joins TRBV7-9 and TRBJ1-3, with a tentative D call TRBD1 (6 bases). V lost 5 bases and J 0 bases, leaving 14 bases between the germline ends. This CDR3 comprises 16 residues. Germline V gene lookup returns CDR1 SEHNR and CDR2 FQNEAQ (reference sequence). The CDR3 coding sequence is TGTGCCAGCAGCACTCAGGACAGAGCCTCTGGAAACACCATATATTTT. Amino acids: CASSTQDRASGNTIYF. The whole variable domain, filled in from reference TRBV7-9 and TRBJ1-3, reads DTGVSQNPRHKITKRGQNVTFRCDPISEHNRLYWYRQTLGQGPEFLTYFQNEAQLEKSRLLSDRFSAERPKGSFSTLEIQRTEQGDSAMYLCASSTQDRASGNTIYFGEGSWLTVV.

V gene TRBV15 combines with J gene TRBJ2-4; D remains unclear. The CDR3 has 15 residues. The germline V and J ends were trimmed by 0 bases and 1 base, with 7 bases remaining between them. The germline gives CDR1 LNHNV, CDR2 YYDKDF (reference sequence). Here the CDR3 reads CATSRDYVAKNIQYF. CDR3 DNA sequence: TGTGCCACCAGCAGAGACTACGTGGCCAAAAACATTCAGTACTTC.

For this clone: The identical CDR3 is also encoded by other nucleotide sequences in the sample. The chain couples TRBV28 to TRBJ1-5; the match to TRBD1 covers 10 bases. CDR1 MDHEN and CDR2 SYDVKM come from the germline V gene. The CDR3 contains 15 residues. V gave up 6 bases and J gave up 2 bases; unmatched junction bases: 4. CDR3 nucleotide sequence: TGTGCCAGCAGCTCCGGACAGGGGGGCAATCAGCCCCAGCATTTT. It specifies CASSSGQGGNQPQHF.

This clone has a handful of counts. The genes are TRBV28 and TRBJ2-1; D is possibly TRBD1 or TRBD2 (5 bases each). CDR1 is MDHEN and CDR2 is SYDVKM in the germline V gene. CDR3 length: 17 residues. The V gene lost 6 bases and the J gene lost 4 bases, with 22 bases spanning the gap. The CDR3 DNA reads as TGTGCCAGCAGACCCGCCCCCACGGGACGTCCTTACAATGAGCAGTTCTTC. It encodes CASRPAPTGRPYNEQFF.